This T cell receptor beta chain derives from a study of T cells in narcolepsy. About the study: Healthy controls were enrolled alongside patients with narcolepsy type 1 or type 2.

This clone has only a few counts. The antigen is undetermined. Method: immunoSEQ multiplex PCR; TCRdb's copy keeps in-frame clones and lacks some. The profile shows under 35,000 clones, about 87% of them singletons. Study observations and caveats: Some memory CD4+ repertoires had no autoreactive clone sequences. Autoreactive HCRT-specific and TRIB2-specific clonotypes were marked in same-patient CSF-versus-blood CD4+ comparisons.

The V end lost 9 bases, the J end lost 9 bases, and 18 bases lay between the germline ends. Germline CDR1 and CDR2: LNHDA and SQIVND (reference sequence). The CDR3 is 13 amino acids. Sequencing was performed on memory (CD45RA-) CD4+ T cells from blood. V gene TRBV19 combines with J gene TRBJ1-5; D is possibly TRBD1 (6 bases). The receptor's source is a human donor in good health. As DNA, the CDR3 is TGTGCCAGCCAAGACAGGCATTTCATGCCCCAGCATTTT. Its protein product is CASQDRHFMPQHF.